Shown below are 4 T cell receptor beta chains from a single sample sequenced in a study of T cells in Graves' hyperthyroidism and ophthalmopathy. From RNA transcripts, TCR beta CDR3 regions were amplified. Researchers ran a first-round RT-PCR on the TCR CDR3 using the HTBI primer set. TCRdb recomputed calls from the multiplex PCR reads with MiXCR, one row per CDR3 protein. This sample has fewer than 400,000 distinct CDR3 sequences; just under 25% occur once, and the top ten carry 70% to 75%. The sample consisted of blood. These receptor sequences come from a man aged 50 to 59 with Graves' hyperthyroidism.

The chain has TRBV7-8 and TRBJ1-2; D is ambiguous. V gave up 5 bases and J gave up 2 bases, with 12 bases separating them. CDR3 length: 14 residues. Per the germline V gene, CDR1 is SGHVS and CDR2 is FQNEAQ. In DNA, the CDR3 is TGTGCCAGCAGCCCCCCACAAAGGAACTATGGCTACACCTTC. Its protein product is CASSPPQRNYGYTF.

A few counts support this clonotype. The chain combines TRBV19 with TRBJ2-7; D possibly corresponds to TRBD2 (6 bases). The germline V and J ends were trimmed by 2 bases and 0 bases, with 11 bases remaining between them. This CDR3 has 15 amino acids. Per the germline V gene, CDR1 is LNHDA and CDR2 is SQIVND (reference sequence). The DNA for the CDR3 is TGTGCCAGTAGTATATCCGGGGGAAGCTCCTACGAGCAGTACTTC. Its protein is CASSISGGSSYEQYF.

This clonotype was found a few times. The chain joins TRBV4-1 to TRBJ1-1; D might be TRBD1 (5 bases). V lost 0 bases to trimming and J lost 1 base, with 9 bases between them. The length of the CDR3 is 15 residues. CDR1 MGHRA and CDR2 YSYEKL come from the germline V gene. Here the CDR3 reads CASSQDAGGNTEAFF. CDR3 DNA sequence: TGCGCCAGCAGCCAAGATGCGGGGGGGAACACTGAAGCTTTCTTT.

The CDR3 is CSASNFRGSSYEQYF. DNA of the CDR3: TGCAGTGCTAGTAATTTTCGAGGGAGCTCCTACGAGCAGTACTTC. V is TRBV20-1 and J is TRBJ2-7; TRBD2 is a possible D gene (5 bases). Germline V CDR1 and CDR2: DFQATT, SNEGSKA (reference sequence). V was trimmed by 3 bases and J by 0 bases, leaving 15 bases between them. This CDR3 has 15 residues.